This T cell receptor beta chain was sequenced for a study of CD8 T cells in ankylosing spondylitis. The CDR3 runs 12 residues. Germline V CDR1 and CDR2: MNHEY, SVGEGT. The V gene lost 6 bases and the J gene lost 7 bases, with 12 bases spanning the gap. As regards this clonotype: Its specificity is not known.

Study-level findings and limits: A motif in TCR beta, a set of under ten highly homologous variants, appeared characteristic of ankylosing spondylitis blood. Enrichment of disease-linked clones was reportedly significant in matched ankylosing spondylitis synovial fluid. Existing reports had already noted some motif variants in reactive arthritis synovial fluid and blood.

Quantitative molecular-barcoded 5'-RACE generated the TCR beta libraries. TCRdb reprocessed the 5' RACE reads with MiXCR, giving one entry per CDR3 protein. The data show about 96,000 distinct CDR3 sequences, roughly 8.8% seen once. The receptor was isolated from a male donor with ankylosing spondylitis or in good health (not recorded which). The sequenced sample was blood, either unsorted or a sorted T cell fraction (not recorded which). The rearrangement links TRBV6-2 or TRBV6-3 to TRBJ1-1; D is uncertain. CDR3: CASSHPKSEAFF. Here the CDR3 DNA reads TGTGCCAGCAGCCACCCGAAGAGTGAAGCTTTCTTT.